The 8 T cell receptor beta chains listed next were all sequenced from one sample in a study of beta chain features in type 1 diabetes. Study-level results: Among patients with Type 1 diabetes, TCRB CDR3s were moderately but significantly shorter in every one of the four CD4+ subsets.

Of the isolated RNA, all was reverse transcribed, and so the sequenced material was expressed TCRB transcripts. The assay was immunoSEQ multiplex PCR, and TCRdb's table has in-frame clones only and misses some. Of about 700,000 clones listed, around an eighth are singletons. What these receptors recognize is not known. The sample consisted of naive CD4+ T cells from blood. These receptors all stem from a man between 18 and 35 years old with type 1 diabetes.

The rearrangement joins TRBV27 to TRBJ2-7; D remains ambiguous. The CDR3 extends over 13 amino acids. From germline, CDR1 is MNHEY and CDR2 SMNVEV (reference sequence). V lost 2 bases to trimming and J lost 1 base, with 6 bases between them. The CDR3 is CASSLKGSYEQYF. CDR3 nucleotide sequence: TGTGCCAGCAGTTTAAAGGGTTCCTACGAGCAGTACTTC.

The chain couples TRBV2 to TRBJ1-1; 11 bases are shared with TRBD1. Losses at the gene ends were 3 bases for V and 5 bases for J; bases not matched to a gene: 2. CDR1 is SNHLY and CDR2 is FYNNEI in the germline V gene. CDR3 length: 14 amino acids. This chain's CDR3 is CASSEGQGVTEAFF. The CDR3 DNA reads TGTGCCAGCAGTGAGGGACAGGGGGTGACTGAAGCTTTCTTT.

V usage is TRBV30 and J usage is TRBJ2-1; D is possibly TRBD2 (6 bases). This CDR3 is 17 amino acids long. Trimming pared 2 bases from V and 2 bases from J, leaving 19 bases between. Germline loops: CDR1 GTSNPN, CDR2 SVGIG (reference sequence). CDR3 in amino acids: CAWSYTGTRRPYNEQFF. In DNA form, the CDR3 reads TGTGCCTGGAGTTATACCGGGACTCGGCGCCCCTACAATGAGCAGTTCTTC.

This clone was detected once. CDR3 loop: CATSRELAVTDTQYF. The CDR3 DNA is TGTGCCACCAGCAGGGAACTAGCGGTGACAGATACGCAGTATTTT. The V gene is TRBV15, the J gene TRBJ2-3; TRBD2 matches 8 bases. The CDR3 runs to 15 residues. Germline trimming cut 3 bases from V and 3 bases from J; bases unmatched to any gene: 5. Germline V gene lookup returns CDR1 LNHNV and CDR2 YYDKDF (reference sequence).

There are a few counts of this clone. The V call is TRBV25-1, the J call TRBJ2-5, with 11 bases aligning to TRBD1. Germline assignment: CDR1 MGHDK and CDR2 SYGVNS. J lost 1 base, V lost 5 bases, and 6 bases had no gene match. The CDR3 is made up of 16 amino acids. The CDR3 protein is CASSLGTGGSQETQYF. In DNA, the CDR3 is TGTGCCAGCAGTCTGGGGACAGGGGGATCCCAAGAGACCCAGTACTTC.

This clone was recorded a few times. This chain links TRBV7-8 with TRBJ1-2, with a weak D call TRBD1 (5 bases). V shed 1 base and J shed 8 bases, with 14 bases lying between them. The CDR3 contains 14 residues. Germline CDR1 is SGHVS and CDR2 is FQNEAQ. The CDR3 coding sequence is TGTGCCAGCAGCTTAGGAGGACATCACTTGGGCTACACCTTC. Protein product: CASSLGGHHLGYTF.

DNA for the CDR3: TGTGCCAGCACTTCCAGGGGAACCGGGGAGCTGTTTTTT. It is translated as CASTSRGTGELFF. The genes are TRBV28 and TRBJ2-2, with a tentative D call TRBD1 (6 bases). CDR3 length: 13 amino acids. Germline V gene data show CDR1 as MDHEN and CDR2 as SYDVKM. V dropped 7 bases and J dropped 5 bases, with 11 bases sitting between them.

J is TRBJ1-2 and V is TRBV7-9; D gene ambiguous. Trimming pared 4 bases from V and 6 bases from J, leaving 18 bases between. The CDR3 has 15 amino acids. The germline V gene has CDR1 SEHNR and CDR2 FQNEAQ (reference sequence). The CDR3 spells CASSSPIGGWNGYTF. DNA for the CDR3: TGTGCCAGCAGCTCCCCGATCGGAGGTTGGAATGGCTACACCTTC. Full variable domain (rest looked up from reference TRBV7-9 and TRBJ1-2): DTGVSQNPRHKITKRGQNVTFRCDPISEHNRLYWYRQTLGQGPEFLTYFQNEAQLEKSRLLSDRFSAERPKGSFSTLEIQRTEQGDSAMYLCASSSPIGGWNGYTFGSGTRLTVV.